One and the same sample provided the 24 T cell receptor beta chains below, sequenced in a study of blood T cell repertoires in COVID-19. The table came from immunoSEQ multiplex PCR; TCRdb's copy has only in-frame clones and leaves some out. The profile covers around 240,000 clones, with approximately 85% appearing a single time and around 2% taken by the ten largest. The sequencing sample was made of PBMCs or T cells enriched from blood (not recorded which). These receptor sequences come from a woman between 45 and 60 years old who had recovered from COVID-19.

CDR3 loop: CASSVTGSSGNTIYF. Here the CDR3 DNA reads TGTGCCAGCAGCGTTACAGGGAGCTCTGGAAACACCATATATTTT. The V and J genes are TRBV9 and TRBJ1-3; possible D gene TRBD1, 6 bases. The CDR3 spans 15 residues. V lost 2 bases to trimming and J lost 0 bases, with 9 bases between them. The V gene's germline CDR1 is SGDLS and CDR2 YYNGEE.

The CDR3 protein is CASSALAGELYNEQFF. The DNA of the CDR3 is TGTGCCAGCAGCGCTTTAGCGGGAGAGCTTTACAATGAGCAGTTCTTC. The chain employs TRBV7-6 and TRBJ2-1; 9 bases are a match to TRBD2. The germline CDR1 and CDR2 sequences are SGHVS and FNYEAQ. Trimming at V came to 5 bases and at J to 4 bases, leaving 9 bases not matched to a gene. CDR3 size: 16 residues.

This sequence joins TRBV18 and TRBJ2-5; 7 bases agree with TRBD1. With 6 bases clipped from V and 8 bases from J, the junction kept 12 bases outside the gene matches. The germline gives CDR1 KGHSH, CDR2 LQKENI. This CDR3 is 14 amino acids long. The CDR3 loop reads CASSLDRSTGTQYF. The CDR3 DNA reads TGTGCCAGCTCCCTGGACAGGTCGACAGGAACCCAGTACTTC.

The chain employs TRBV7-3 and TRBJ2-5; 16 nucleotides line up with TRBD2. Germline V gene lookup returns CDR1 SGHTA and CDR2 FQGTGA. Germline trimming cut 5 bases from V and 5 bases from J; bases unmatched to any gene: 8. The CDR3 covers 17 residues. CDR3 in amino acids: CASSPGTSGRVGETQYF. The CDR3 region has the DNA TGTGCCAGCAGCCCCGGGACTAGCGGGAGGGTAGGGGAGACCCAGTACTTC.

The rearrangement uses TRBV11-2 and TRBJ2-1; TRBD1 matches at 9 bases. Trimming cost V 6 bases and J 4 bases; bases outside gene matches: 10. Germline CDR1 and CDR2: SGHAT and FQNNGV. The CDR3 runs 16 residues. Written as DNA, the CDR3 is TGTGCCAGCAGGAATCTCCGGGACAGGGTATACAATGAGCAGTTCTTC. It translates to CASRNLRDRVYNEQFF.

V and J are TRBV5-4 and TRBJ1-2; 8 bases are a match to TRBD1. The CDR3 runs to 13 residues. V gave up 2 bases and J gave up 8 bases; unmatched junction bases: 5. CDR1 is SGHNT, CDR2 YYREEE, per germline (reference sequence). CDR3 loop: CASSFQGAQGYTF. The CDR3 coding sequence is TGTGCCAGCAGCTTTCAGGGGGCTCAAGGCTACACCTTC.

The sample holds a few counts of this clone. The J gene is TRBJ1-1, the V gene TRBV10-2; no reliable D call. Germline loops: CDR1 WSHSY, CDR2 SAAADI. V lost 0 bases, J lost 1 base, and 15 bases lay in between. The CDR3 extends over 17 amino acids. In DNA form, the CDR3 reads TGCGCCAGCAGTGAGTCGTTTGTTGCACAAGAGAACACTGAAGCTTTCTTT. Amino acid sequence: CASSESFVAQENTEAFF.

This chain uses TRBV28 with TRBJ1-2, with TRBD1 matching over 7 bases. In germline, CDR1 is MDHEN, CDR2 SYDVKM. J lost 3 bases, V lost 6 bases, and 10 bases had no gene match. The CDR3 runs 15 residues. CDR3 nucleotides: TGTGCCAGCAGGGGGGTAAGGACAGGAGACTATGGCTACACCTTC. Translating gives CASRGVRTGDYGYTF.

The chain uses TRBV11-2 and TRBJ2-7; 12 bases map to TRBD2. V shed 5 bases and J 5 bases; nucleotides not matched to a gene: 13. From germline, CDR1 is SGHAT and CDR2 FQNNGV. The CDR3 spans 17 residues. In DNA form, the CDR3 reads TGTGCCAGCAGCCAAAGCCCGACTCGACTAGCGGGAGACGAGCAGTACTTC. Amino acids: CASSQSPTRLAGDEQYF.

The chain couples TRBV10-1 to TRBJ1-2; tentative D call: TRBD1 (6 bases). Germline V lookup: CDR1 WNHNN, CDR2 SYGVQD (reference sequence). CDR3 size: 16 residues. Trimming stripped 0 bases from V and 4 bases from J, with 15 bases between. The CDR3 loop reads CASSESTGPGGYGYTF. CDR3 nucleotide sequence: TGCGCCAGCAGTGAGTCCACAGGGCCGGGAGGCTATGGCTACACCTTC.

This rearrangement joins TRBV2 to TRBJ1-2, with 10 bases lining up with TRBD1. V trimming: 6 bases; J trimming: 3 bases; junction bases outside the gene matches: 4. This CDR3 has 14 residues. Germline CDR1 SNHLY, CDR2 FYNNEI. This CDR3 reads CASRTGGAYYGYTF. CDR3 coding DNA: TGTGCCAGCAGGACAGGGGGCGCCTACTATGGCTACACCTTC.

This chain links TRBV13 with TRBJ2-4, with 11 bases lining up with TRBD1. Germline-derived CDR1 and CDR2 are PRHDT and FYEKMQ (reference sequence). This CDR3 is 15 amino acids long. The ends lost 3 bases at V and 7 bases at J; junction bases unmatched: 5. The CDR3 spells CASSLDRGRNNIQYF. In nucleotides, the CDR3 is TGTGCCAGCAGCTTGGACAGGGGGCGAAATAACATTCAGTACTTC.

V usage is TRBV4-2 and J usage is TRBJ1-2; the D is unclear. This CDR3 is 13 amino acids long. Germline CDR1 reads LGHNA; CDR2 reads YNFKEQ. V gave up 1 base and J gave up 6 bases, with 9 bases separating them. The CDR3 DNA follows: TGTGCCAGCAGCCAAGGCGGGAGGGATGGCTACACCTTC. It yields the protein CASSQGGRDGYTF.

The CDR3 loop reads CASSFDRGSGYGYTF. The CDR3 DNA reads as TGTGCCAGCAGCTTTGACAGGGGGTCTGGCTATGGCTACACCTTC. J is TRBJ1-2 and V is TRBV5-6; 9 bases line up with TRBD1. The germline gives CDR1 SGHDT, CDR2 YYEEEE. CDR3 length equals 15 residues. The V and J ends lost 2 bases and 4 bases, in that order; junction bases with no gene match: 6.

The V call is TRBV28, the J call TRBJ2-5; TRBD1 matches 9 bases. Trimming cost V 5 bases and J 3 bases; bases outside gene matches: 4. The V gene's germline CDR1 is MDHEN and CDR2 SYDVKM. This CDR3 spans 14 amino acids. The CDR3 region has the DNA TGTGCCAGCAGTGACACAGGGGGCGAAGAGACCCAGTACTTC. Translated: CASSDTGGEETQYF.

This chain uses TRBV18 with TRBJ2-1, with a weak D call TRBD1 (6 bases). V was pared by 6 bases and J by 10 bases, with 19 bases between. CDR3 size: 14 residues. Germline V gene sequence: CDR1 KGHSH, CDR2 LQKENI. The CDR3 region is CASSPAGAVTEQFF. The CDR3 nucleotides read TGTGCCAGCTCTCCGGCAGGGGCCGTTACGGAGCAGTTCTTC.

The chain links TRBV3-1 (or the pseudogene TRBV3-2) to TRBJ2-7; 11 bases align to TRBD2. Unmatched junction bases numbered 10, after V lost 1 base and J lost 2 bases. Germline CDR1 reads LGHDT; CDR2 reads YNNKEL (reference sequence). This CDR3 has 18 residues. This CDR3 is CASSQVALAGGSPYEQYF. CDR3 bases: TGTGCCAGCAGCCAAGTGGCCCTAGCGGGAGGCTCACCCTACGAGCAGTACTTC.

A single count supports this clone. Relative to the germline gene, one junction end is altered; a read error may explain this. The chain couples TRBV7-2 to TRBJ1-2; 10 bases map to TRBD1. The CDR3 runs to 14 residues. Germline CDR1 SGHTA, CDR2 FQGNSA. In DNA form, the CDR3 reads TGTGCCAGCAGCTTAGCGAGCCTGACAGGGGGCCTGGAATTC. This translates into CASSLASLTGGLEF.

This clone appeared a few times. The chain couples TRBV24-1 to TRBJ2-1, with 13 bases lining up with TRBD2. The CDR3 is made up of 16 amino acids. Germline V CDR1 and CDR2: KGHDR, SFDVKD. The V segment lost 5 bases and the J segment 8 bases; nucleotides outside the gene matches: 8. CDR3: CATSGWTSGSRDEQFF. The DNA of the CDR3 is TGTGCCACCAGTGGGTGGACTAGCGGGAGTAGGGATGAGCAGTTCTTC.

The chain couples TRBV6-1 to TRBJ1-2; maybe TRBD1 (6 bases). CDR1 and CDR2 (germline): MNHNS, SASEGT. This CDR3 has 16 residues. V lost 4 bases to trimming and J lost 4 bases, with 19 bases between them. This CDR3 is CASSAPPGGASYGYTF. The CDR3 bases are TGTGCCAGCAGTGCCCCACCGGGGGGGGCCTCCTATGGCTACACCTTC.

This clone was found a few times. The DNA of the CDR3 is TGTGCCAGTTCCAGGGGGCCCTACTACGAGCAGTACTTC. Translating gives CASSRGPYYEQYF. The chain couples TRBV6-5 to TRBJ2-7; 8 bases are a match to TRBD1. CDR1 is MNHEY and CDR2 is SVGAGI in the germline V gene. This CDR3 is built from 13 residues. V dropped 9 bases and J dropped 3; count of bases not matched to a gene: 7.

This clone was seen only a few times. The chain links TRBV27 to TRBJ1-2; 8 nucleotides match TRBD1. The CDR3 spans 13 residues. With V trimmed by 6 bases and J by 10 bases, 10 bases remained unmatched. Germline values: CDR1 MNHEY, CDR2 SMNVEV (reference sequence). DNA of the CDR3: TGTGCCAGCAGCCCTGGACAGGGATACGTCTACACCTTC. It translates to CASSPGQGYVYTF.

The chain couples TRBV28 to TRBJ2-6, with D unclear. CDR1 is MDHEN and CDR2 is SYDVKM in the germline V gene. With 1 base removed from V and 0 bases from J, the gap between germline ends came to 10 bases. This CDR3 has 17 amino acids. CDR3 coding DNA: TGTGCCAGCAGTTTATTGACACCTTACTCTGGGGCCAACGTCCTGACTTTC. Its translation is CASSLLTPYSGANVLTF.

The rearrangement uses TRBV11-2 and TRBJ1-6, with 7 positions matching TRBD1. Trimming took 5 bases from V and 5 from J; bases not matched to a gene: 6. The germline V gene encodes CDR1 SGHAT and CDR2 FQNNGV. The CDR3 totals 15 residues. The CDR3 region has the DNA TGTGCCAGCAGCCTACTCAGGGGGAATAATTCACCCCTCCACTTT. Translated, it gives CASSLLRGNNSPLHF.